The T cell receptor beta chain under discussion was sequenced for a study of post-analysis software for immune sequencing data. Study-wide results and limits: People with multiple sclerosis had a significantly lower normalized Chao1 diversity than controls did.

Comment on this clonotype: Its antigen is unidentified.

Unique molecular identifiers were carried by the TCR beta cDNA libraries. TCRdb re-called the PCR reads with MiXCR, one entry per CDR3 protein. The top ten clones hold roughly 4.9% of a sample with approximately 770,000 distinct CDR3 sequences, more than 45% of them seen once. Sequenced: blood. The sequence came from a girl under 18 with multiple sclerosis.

The CDR3 coding sequence is TGTGCCAGCAGCTTCGGGCTAGATTACAATGAGCAGTTCTTC. It translates to CASSFGLDYNEQFF. The gene calls are TRBV7-8 and TRBJ2-1; no clear D. V lost 3 bases and J 4 bases, leaving 10 bases between the germline ends. CDR3 length: 14 amino acids. Germline CDR1 SGHVS, CDR2 FQNEAQ.